The rows below give T cell receptor beta chains drawn from one sample of a study of T cells after posttransplantation cyclophosphamide. The method was immunoSEQ multiplex PCR; TCRdb's version includes in-frame clones alone and lacks a portion of them. This sample has about 36,000 clones, each found more than once. Sequencing used PBMCs. All receptors derive from a girl aged 5-17 years in good health, CMV-negative, and a related stem cell transplant donor. Each CDR3 is given with its conserved first and last residue. Fields, in order: D gene, V gene, clone size, J gene, CDR3 DNA, CDR3 protein. A D gene is named only where the DNA matches it firmly. Some rows mark clone size as missing; the rest say once, few, many or name a class of expanded clone.

.	TRBV5-6	.	TRBJ2-7	TGTGCCAGCAGCTTACAGGGCCCCTACGAGCAGTGCTTC	CASSLQGPYEQCF
.	TRBV30	.	TRBJ2-3	TGTGCCTGGAGTGCCGGGACAACTAGCACAGATACGCAGTATTTT	CAWSAGTTSTDTQYF
.	TRBV7-2	few	TRBJ2-1	TGTGCCAGCAGGATCGACAGGAACAATGAGCAGTTCTTC	CASRIDRNNEQFF
TRBD1	TRBV9	many	TRBJ2-3	TGTGCCAGCAGCGTAGCGGCAGGGGGAACAGATACGCAGTATTTT	CASSVAAGGTDTQYF
.	TRBV11-2	many	TRBJ1-4	TGTGCCAGCAGCTTAGGTCTTGAAAAACTGTTTTTT	CASSLGLEKLFF
TRBD2	TRBV7-2	few	TRBJ2-5	TGTGCCAGCAGCTTAGATGGCGGGAGGTCCAGGAAAGAGACCCAGTACTTC	CASSLDGGRSRKETQYF
TRBD1	TRBV5-1	many	TRBJ2-3	TGCGCCAGCAGCGACGACAGGGGCGGAGATACGCAGTATTTT	CASSDDRGGDTQYF
.	TRBV2	many	TRBJ1-1	TGTGCCAGCAGTAAAGAGGAGGGGACGGCTGAAGCTTTCTTT	CASSKEEGTAEAFF
TRBD2	TRBV7-3	.	TRBJ2-3	TGTGCCAGCAGCCTATCCGGTGGTAGCGGGATTTCGGATACGCAGTATTTT	CASSLSGGSGISDTQYF
TRBD1	TRBV7-2	many	TRBJ1-3	TGTGCCAGCAGCTCCCAGGGGGGGACAGGCGTTGGAAACACCATATATTTT	CASSSQGGTGVGNTIYF
.	TRBV9	few	TRBJ2-7	TGTGCCAGCAGCGTAGGGGGGGGGCAGACCTACGAGCAGTACTTC	CASSVGGGQTYEQYF
.	TRBV30	.	TRBJ2-3	TGTGCCTGGAGTCAGGGATTTAGCACAGATACGCAGTATTTT	CAWSQGFSTDTQYF
.	TRBV15	many	TRBJ2-5	TGTGCCACCAGCAGAGATGAGAGGGCCGGAATGGAGACCCAGTACTTC	CATSRDERAGMETQYF
.	TRBV29-1	many	TRBJ2-1	TGCAGCGTTGCGACCGGACAGGAGCAGTTCTTC	CSVATGQEQFF
.	TRBV6-5	many	TRBJ1-1	TGTGCCAGCAGCAGGGGAACGGCTGAAGCTTTCTTT	CASSRGTAEAFF
.	TRBV7-2	many	TRBJ1-3	TGTGCCAGCAGCTTAGGTCCCGGACAGTACTCTGGAAACACCATATATTTT	CASSLGPGQYSGNTIYF
.	TRBV5-1	many	TRBJ2-6	TGCGCCAGCCGACAGAACTCTGGGGCCAACGTCCTGACTTTC	CASRQNSGANVLTF
TRBD1	TRBV7-9	few	TRBJ1-5	TGTGCCAGCAGCTTAGCCGTCCGGGACAGGGAGTCCAATCAGCCCCAGCATTTT	CASSLAVRDRESNQPQHF
.	TRBV7-9	many	TRBJ2-7	TGTGCCTCCTCTCCCCGGGGGGCTGTGTTCTACGAGCAGTACTTC	CASSPRGAVFYEQYF
TRBD1	TRBV7-9	.	TRBJ2-3	TGTGCCAGCAGCCCCAAGACAGGGGAGGCAGATACGCAGTATTTT	CASSPKTGEADTQYF
.	TRBV21-1	few	TRBJ2-1	TGTGCCAGCAGCAAACATCCCGCGGGAGGGGTCGGCGAGCAGTTCTTC	CASSKHPAGGVGEQFF
.	TRBV6-5	many	TRBJ2-5	TGTGCCAGCAGCCCCCGGGACATACAAGAGACCCAGTACTTC	CASSPRDIQETQYF
.	TRBV5-8	many	TRBJ2-7	TGTGCCAGCAGCCGGGGAGGTAGCCACGAGCAGTACTTC	CASSRGGSHEQYF
.	TRBV10-2	many	TRBJ2-7	TGCGCCAGCAGTGAGGGTCGGAGCTCCTACGAGCAGTACTTC	CASSEGRSSYEQYF
TRBD1	TRBV5-1	many	TRBJ2-3	TGCGCCAGCAGCTTGGCCCCGGACAGGGCGGATACGCAGTATTTT	CASSLAPDRADTQYF
.	TRBV28	many	TRBJ1-2	TGTGCCAGCAGTTTCAACTACGGCTACACCTTC	CASSFNYGYTF
.	TRBV7-6	many	TRBJ2-4	TGTGCCAGCAGCGACTCGGGGTTAGCCAAAAACATTCAGTACTTC	CASSDSGLAKNIQYF
.	TRBV2	many	TRBJ2-2	TGTGCCAGCAGTAGCGGAGGGACTTGGGAGCTGTTTTTT	CASSSGGTWELFF
.	TRBV4-2	many	TRBJ1-1	TGTGCCAGCCGACGGGGACTTAGCACTGAAGCTTTCTTT	CASRRGLSTEAFF